This is a list of T cell receptor beta chains from one sample in a study of OX40 agonist ivuxolimab in advanced cancers. Clones were sequenced by immunoSEQ multiplex PCR, and TCRdb holds only the in-frame ones, with some missing. Here the sample spans around 72,000 clones, around 90% being singletons. Sequencing was performed on CD4+ or CD8+ T cells sorted from blood, taken in a trial of the OX40 agonist ivuxolimab. The source of these receptors is an adult with an advanced solid tumor such as melanoma, head and neck, liver or kidney cancer. The CDR3 runs from the conserved cysteine through the conserved F or W. The order of the fields is CDR3 protein, J gene, V gene.

CDR3 protein: CAKNVVYEQYF
J gene: TRBJ2-7
V gene: TRBV9

CDR3 protein: CASSIGGTGTQETQYF
J gene: TRBJ2-5
V gene: TRBV19

CDR3 protein: CASMVKGIGELFF
J gene: TRBJ2-2
V gene: TRBV19

CDR3 protein: CASSLVLLGTSTDTQYF
J gene: TRBJ2-3
V gene: TRBV11-2

CDR3 protein: CASSPGQGGTDTQYF
J gene: TRBJ2-3
V gene: TRBV11-2

CDR3 protein: CASSLEGKAYNEQFF
J gene: TRBJ2-1
V gene: TRBV5-1

CDR3 protein: CASSLGGTSGSLNEQFF
J gene: TRBJ2-1
V gene: TRBV7-2

CDR3 protein: CASSPNQGGGNTIYF
J gene: TRBJ1-3
V gene: TRBV18

CDR3 protein: CASSRVGTGVTGELFF
J gene: TRBJ2-2
V gene: TRBV11-3

CDR3 protein: CASSETASGEQYF
J gene: TRBJ2-7
V gene: TRBV10-1

CDR3 protein: CASTLAHYRDNEQFF
J gene: TRBJ2-1
V gene: TRBV5-1

CDR3 protein: CASSPTGTVNTEAFF
J gene: TRBJ1-1
V gene: TRBV5-1

CDR3 protein: CASREQGAQGYGYTF
J gene: TRBJ1-2
V gene: TRBV6-4

CDR3 protein: CATSRVRSNEQFF
J gene: TRBJ2-1
V gene: TRBV15

CDR3 protein: CASSLDRGRETQYF
J gene: TRBJ2-5
V gene: TRBV7-7

CDR3 protein: CASWGGLSYEQYF
J gene: TRBJ2-7
V gene: TRBV6-5

CDR3 protein: CASSASTQETQYF
J gene: TRBJ2-5
V gene: TRBV5-1

CDR3 protein: CASSLRPDRGTEAFF
J gene: TRBJ1-1
V gene: TRBV28

CDR3 protein: CASGFQGNEQFF
J gene: TRBJ2-1
V gene: TRBV12-5

CDR3 protein: CASSLSGGAYEQYF
J gene: TRBJ2-7
V gene: TRBV7-6

CDR3 protein: CASSLEGRGGNEQFF
J gene: TRBJ2-1
V gene: TRBV5-4

CDR3 protein: CASSPGDRIQETQYF
J gene: TRBJ2-5
V gene: TRBV18

CDR3 protein: CASSPTLGGGRDTQYF
J gene: TRBJ2-3
V gene: TRBV5-1

CDR3 protein: CASSLFWADASNTEAFF
J gene: TRBJ1-1
V gene: TRBV27

CDR3 protein: CASSLVPSYEQTQYF
J gene: TRBJ2-5
V gene: TRBV5-4

CDR3 protein: CASSQPTGGKSNQPQHF
J gene: TRBJ1-5
V gene: TRBV4-1

CDR3 protein: CASSLEAPGELFF
J gene: TRBJ2-2
V gene: TRBV7-2

CDR3 protein: CASSSGGGTGELFF
J gene: TRBJ2-2
V gene: TRBV27

CDR3 protein: CASSYSYRGGSYEQYF
J gene: TRBJ2-7
V gene: TRBV6-5

CDR3 protein: CASSSLGGVSTDTQYF
J gene: TRBJ2-3
V gene: TRBV7-9

CDR3 protein: CASSATGTGGFGYTF
J gene: TRBJ1-2
V gene: TRBV9

CDR3 protein: CASSLVGLGQPQHF
J gene: TRBJ1-5
V gene: TRBV5-5

CDR3 protein: CASSATGQSYGYTF
J gene: TRBJ1-2
V gene: TRBV7-9

CDR3 protein: CASTVTGGTDTQYF
J gene: TRBJ2-3
V gene: TRBV28

CDR3 protein: CASSPFLGRDEQFF
J gene: TRBJ2-1
V gene: TRBV14